Below, 25 T cell receptor beta chains from the same sample are listed, as sequenced in a study of cytomegalovirus exposure and HLA in healthy donors. The PCR ran on 60 Vbeta and 13 Jbeta primers. Sequenced by immunoSEQ multiplex PCR; TCRdb stores in-frame clones only, minus some. The sample consists of about 120,000 clones, more than 65% of them appearing once. The material sequenced was PBMCs. Receptor source: a man between 18 and 29 years old in good health and CMV-seropositive.

This clone has just one count. The J gene is TRBJ1-2, the V gene TRBV5-6; D is undetermined. Germline CDR1 is SGHDT and CDR2 is YYEEEE. Trimming shortened V by 4 bases and J by 10 bases, and 20 bases separated the two germline ends. CDR3 length equals 14 residues. For the CDR3, the DNA is TGTGCCAGCAGCCCCAACCGGGCGAGGGTCTACTACACCTTC. Translation: CASSPNRARVYYTF.

The chain joins TRBV18 to TRBJ1-5, with D possibly being TRBD1 (5 bases). The CDR3 covers 14 residues. Germline-derived CDR1 and CDR2 are KGHSH and LQKENI. V lost 3 bases and J lost 7, with 13 bases in between. The CDR3 DNA reads as TGTGCCAGCTCACCGGACAACGGAGAACAGCCCCAGCATTTT. Translating it yields CASSPDNGEQPQHF.

The CDR3 is CASSYTSGGVGSYNEQFF. The CDR3 nucleotides are TGTGCCAGCAGTTATACTAGCGGGGGGGTAGGGTCCTACAATGAGCAGTTCTTC. The chain joins TRBV28 to TRBJ2-1; 13 bases align to TRBD2. The CDR3 totals 18 residues. V was clipped by 4 bases and J by 1 base; unmatched bases: 7. Germline V lookup: CDR1 MDHEN, CDR2 SYDVKM.

The sample holds one count of this clone. The gene calls are TRBV5-1 and TRBJ1-6; 7 nucleotides match TRBD1. The germline gives CDR1 SGHRS, CDR2 YFSETQ. This CDR3 has 14 amino acids. The V segment lost 3 bases and the J segment 6 bases; nucleotides outside the gene matches: 3. This CDR3 is CASSYTGANSPLHF. In DNA form, the CDR3 reads TGCGCCAGCAGCTATACAGGGGCTAATTCACCCCTCCACTTT.

This sequence joins TRBV5-1 and TRBJ2-2; TRBD2 matches at 10 bases. Per the germline V gene, CDR1 is SGHRS and CDR2 is YFSETQ. The CDR3 spans 17 residues. J gave up 6 bases and V 2 bases, and 10 bases lay outside the gene matches. CDR3: CASSFASGGHWPGELFF. CDR3 sequence (DNA): TGCGCCAGCAGCTTTGCTAGCGGGGGCCATTGGCCCGGGGAGCTGTTTTTT.

The V call is TRBV4-1, the J call TRBJ2-5; possible D gene TRBD1, 5 bases. Germline CDR1 and CDR2: MGHRA and YSYEKL. V was shortened by 0 bases and J by 1 base, with 15 bases between the two germline ends. This CDR3 has 17 residues. CDR3: CASSQDEAGLVQETQYF. The CDR3 DNA follows: TGCGCCAGCAGCCAAGATGAAGCAGGGTTGGTCCAAGAGACCCAGTACTTC.

This clone was observed once. The CDR3 sequence is CASSGVLAGGSYEQYF. CDR3 DNA: TGTGCCAGTAGTGGAGTTCTGGCGGGAGGGTCCTACGAGCAGTACTTC. The gene calls are TRBV19 and TRBJ2-7; TRBD2 agrees at 9 bases. The J segment lost 1 base and the V segment lost 5 bases, leaving 9 bases of the junction unmatched. CDR3 length: 16 amino acids. CDR1 is LNHDA and CDR2 is SQIVND in the germline V gene (reference sequence).

This sequence joins TRBV19 and TRBJ2-1, with 7 bases fitting TRBD2. Unmatched junction bases numbered 5, after V lost 3 bases and J lost 6 bases. Germline V lookup: CDR1 LNHDA, CDR2 SQIVND (reference sequence). There are 14 residues in the CDR3. The CDR3 protein is CASSMAGVVNEQFF. The DNA for the CDR3 is TGTGCCAGTAGTATGGCGGGAGTAGTCAATGAGCAGTTCTTC.

V and J are TRBV5-1 and TRBJ2-7, with a weak D call TRBD2 (6 bases). This CDR3 is built from 15 residues. Germline lookup yields CDR1 SGHRS and CDR2 YFSETQ. Between the trimmed V and J ends, which lost 0 bases and 0 bases, there was a span of 10 bases. The CDR3: CASSLDGGPSYEQYF. In DNA form, the CDR3 reads TGCGCCAGCAGCTTGGACGGGGGACCCTCCTACGAGCAGTACTTC.

A remark on this clone: One junction end disagrees with the germline gene, perhaps due to a read error. The CDR3 nucleotides are TGCGCCAGCAGTGAGATGAACTTAAACAGTCAGTACTTC. Amino acid sequence: CASSEMNLNSQYF. J is TRBJ2-4 and V is TRBV10-1; no clear D. Per the germline V gene, CDR1 is WNHNN and CDR2 is SYGVQD (reference sequence). The CDR3 extends over 13 amino acids.

J is TRBJ2-1 and V is TRBV2, with D tentatively TRBD2 (5 bases). CDR1 SNHLY and CDR2 FYNNEI come from the germline V gene. V was clipped by 3 bases and J by 5 bases, with 5 bases between them. The length of the CDR3 is 12 residues. The chain's CDR3 is CASSEEDNEQFF. DNA for the CDR3: TGTGCCAGCAGTGAGGAGGACAATGAGCAGTTCTTC.

The chain employs TRBV6-4 and TRBJ1-5; 7 bases line up with TRBD1. CDR1 and CDR2 (germline): MRHNA, SNTAGT. V shed 3 bases, J shed 2 bases, and the junction held 1 base outside the gene matches. This CDR3 contains 14 residues. The CDR3: CASSDQGGNQPQHF. CDR3 nucleotides: TGTGCCAGCAGTGATCAGGGGGGCAATCAGCCCCAGCATTTT.

This clone was seen just once. Other DNA sequences in the same sample also yield this CDR3. The rearrangement links TRBV5-1 to TRBJ2-1; the D gene is possibly TRBD1 (5 bases). V dropped 1 base and J dropped 4 bases, with 6 bases sitting between them. This CDR3 contains 13 residues. CDR1 is SGHRS, CDR2 YFSETQ, per germline. Written as DNA, the CDR3 is TGCGCCAGCAGCTTGACAGGATACAATGAGCAGTTCTTC. Residues: CASSLTGYNEQFF.

This clone has just one count. The rearrangement uses TRBV5-6 and TRBJ2-1; 13 positions agree with TRBD2. The germline V gene encodes CDR1 SGHDT and CDR2 YYEEEE. With 4 bases clipped from V and 2 bases from J, the junction kept 6 bases outside the gene matches. The CDR3 consists of 17 residues. CDR3 loop: CASSGGLAGSTYNEQFF. The CDR3 DNA follows: TGTGCCAGCAGCGGGGGACTAGCGGGGTCTACCTACAATGAGCAGTTCTTC.

The J gene is TRBJ1-6, the V gene TRBV4-1; TRBD1 matches 7 bases. Germline V gene data show CDR1 as MGHRA and CDR2 as YSYEKL. This CDR3 region has 14 residues. Trimming cost V 2 bases and J 8 bases; bases outside gene matches: 3. The CDR3 DNA reads as TGCGCCAGCAGCCAAAGGGACAGCTATTCACCCCTCCACTTT. It yields the protein CASSQRDSYSPLHF.

The CDR3 DNA sequence: TGTGCCAGCAGTCCCCAGACAGTTTCACCCCTCCACTTT. It is translated as CASSPQTVSPLHF. This chain connects TRBV28 to TRBJ1-6, with a tentative D call TRBD1 (5 bases). The germline CDR1 and CDR2 sequences are MDHEN and SYDVKM. The CDR3 sequence is 13 residues long. V lost 5 bases, J lost 9 bases, and 11 bases lay in between.

J is TRBJ2-7 and V is TRBV9; TRBD2 might be the D (6 bases). Per germline, CDR1 SGDLS and CDR2 YYNGEE. V lost 2 bases, J lost 1 base, and 10 bases lay in between. This CDR3 is 14 amino acids long. CDR3 sequence reads: CASSVDGSSYEQYF. The CDR3 bases are TGTGCCAGCAGCGTGGACGGGAGTTCCTACGAGCAGTACTTC.

This chain connects TRBV21-1 to TRBJ2-5; TRBD1, the table's D call, lacks a check against the DNA. The J call may be mistaken, given a closer DNA end match to TRBJ2-7. TRBV21-1 is assigned pseudogene status. CDR3 length: 15 residues. Written as DNA, the CDR3 is TGTGCCAGCAGCACTCGGACAGGGCGGAACTACGAGCAGTACTTC. It encodes CASSTRTGRNYEQYF.

This clone was picked up a small number of times. The V and J genes are TRBV28 and TRBJ2-4; D possibly corresponds to TRBD1 (6 bases). The germline CDR1 and CDR2 sequences are MDHEN and SYDVKM. The CDR3 has 17 amino acids. V lost 6 bases and J lost 0, with 18 bases in between. The CDR3 DNA follows: TGTGCCAGCAGACCCCCTCAGGGGAAGCTAGCCAAAAACATTCAGTACTTC. Protein sequence: CASRPPQGKLAKNIQYF.

The V gene is TRBV13, the J gene TRBJ1-6, with 9 bases fitting TRBD1. This CDR3 spans 15 amino acids. Germline V CDR1 and CDR2: PRHDT, FYEKMQ (reference sequence). The V gene end was trimmed by 2 bases and the J gene end by 9 bases; junction bases not matched to a gene: 5. CDR3 nucleotide sequence: TGTGCCAGCAGCTTACGCGGGACAGGGCTTTCACCCCTCCACTTT. Amino acid sequence: CASSLRGTGLSPLHF.

The chain couples TRBV6-6 to TRBJ1-2; D might be TRBD1 (5 bases). CDR1 is MNHNY, CDR2 SVGAGI, per germline (reference sequence). V was pared by 5 bases and J by 2 bases, with 9 bases between. The CDR3 spans 13 residues. This CDR3 is CASSKTENYGYTF. The CDR3, as DNA: TGTGCCAGCAGTAAGACAGAAAACTATGGCTACACCTTC.

The V and J genes are TRBV5-1 and TRBJ2-7; D might be TRBD1 (5 bases). The CDR3 runs to 14 residues. Germline-derived CDR1 and CDR2 are SGHRS and YFSETQ. V was clipped by 4 bases and J by 7 bases, with 18 bases between them. As DNA, the CDR3 is TGCGCCAGCAGCGCCCAGGGTCCTAGGGAAGAGCAGTACTTC. Translated: CASSAQGPREEQYF.

This rearrangement joins TRBV27 to TRBJ2-7, with TRBD1 identical over 8 bases. This CDR3 has 17 amino acids. Germline V gene sequence: CDR1 MNHEY, CDR2 SMNVEV (reference sequence). The V and J ends lost 5 bases and 0 bases, in that order; junction bases with no gene match: 12. CDR3 sequence reads: CASSRTAWTGSSYEQYF. CDR3 nucleotides: TGTGCCAGCAGTCGAACCGCCTGGACAGGGAGCTCCTACGAGCAGTACTTC.

This chain uses TRBV11-3 with TRBJ2-1, with TRBD1 matching 9 bases. The CDR3 is 15 amino acids. From germline, CDR1 is SGHNT and CDR2 YENEEA. V lost 5 bases to trimming and J lost 4 bases; unmatched junction nucleotides: 6. The CDR3 region has the DNA TGTGCCAGCAGCCTAACGACAGGGGGATACAATGAGCAGTTCTTC. Translation: CASSLTTGGYNEQFF.

The genes are TRBV7-8 and TRBJ1-1; D may be TRBD1 (5 bases). Germline V lookup: CDR1 SGHVS, CDR2 FQNEAQ. CDR3 length: 14 amino acids. V was shortened by 2 bases and J by 8 bases, with 15 bases between the two germline ends. The CDR3 loop is CASSLRQGQGEAFF. In DNA form, the CDR3 reads TGTGCCAGCAGCTTAAGGCAGGGTCAGGGAGAAGCTTTCTTT.